These 15 T cell receptor beta chains came from one sample sequenced in a study of cytomegalovirus exposure and HLA in healthy donors. 60 Vbeta and 13 Jbeta primers were used in PCR. TCRdb keeps only in-frame clones here, not all; method: immunoSEQ multiplex PCR. The table includes around 78,000 clones, approximately 57% detected once. Input material: PBMCs. The receptors come from a man aged 30-40 years in good health and CMV-seropositive.

This chain connects TRBV27 to TRBJ2-7; D uncertain. CDR1 is MNHEY, CDR2 SMNVEV, per germline (reference sequence). The CDR3 runs to 14 residues. V lost 7 bases and J 0 bases, leaving 13 bases between the germline ends. CDR3 nucleotide sequence: TGTGCCAGCAAGGAACAGCCGAGCTCCTACGAGCAGTACTTC. It translates to CASKEQPSSYEQYF.

This clone was counted only a few times. The chain recombines TRBV27 with TRBJ1-1; D gene uncertain. This CDR3 has 13 residues. V was pared by 3 bases and J by 1 base, with 6 bases between. CDR1 is MNHEY and CDR2 is SMNVEV in the germline V gene (reference sequence). The chain's CDR3 is CASSFSKNTEAFF. Here the CDR3 DNA reads TGTGCCAGCAGTTTTAGCAAGAACACTGAAGCTTTCTTT.

The chain uses TRBV4-3 and TRBJ2-7, with D possibly TRBD2 on 6 matching bases. Germline CDR1 reads LGHNA; CDR2 reads YSLEER. The CDR3 loop spans 16 amino acids. V lost 4 bases, J lost 0 bases, and 16 bases lay in between. CDR3: CASSRGGPKSSYEQYF. CDR3 nucleotides: TGCGCCAGCAGCCGGGGAGGACCGAAGAGCTCCTACGAGCAGTACTTC.

This clone has a handful of counts. This chain uses TRBV4-2 with TRBJ1-3, with a tentative D call TRBD1 (5 bases). Germline CDR1 reads LGHNA; CDR2 reads YNFKEQ. CDR3 length: 16 residues. Trimming removed 0 bases from V and 0 bases from J, with 9 bases in between. The CDR3 DNA sequence: TGTGCCAGCAGCCAAGAACAGGCCACCTCTGGAAACACCATATATTTT. Encoded protein: CASSQEQATSGNTIYF.

V usage is TRBV25-1 and J usage is TRBJ1-5; D gene uncertain. Trimming removed 2 bases from V and 7 bases from J, with 12 bases in between. Germline V gives CDR1 MGHDK, CDR2 SYGVNS. CDR3 length: 14 amino acids. In nucleotides, the CDR3 is TGTGCCAGCAGTGAAGTCCGGTTCGGGCAGCCCCAGCATTTT. The encoded protein is CASSEVRFGQPQHF.

The CDR3 DNA reads as TGTGCCAGCAGCCCACACCCCCTAGCTTCAACAGATACGCAGTATTTT. It is translated as CASSPHPLASTDTQYF. The rearrangement uses TRBV9 and TRBJ2-3; tentatively, D is TRBD2 (5 bases). The CDR3 is 16 residues long. CDR1 is SGDLS, CDR2 YYNGEE, per germline. Trimming cost V 4 bases and J 3 bases, with 18 bases left between them.

The J gene is TRBJ1-1, the V gene TRBV6-1; 8 nucleotides align to TRBD1. The germline CDR1 and CDR2 sequences are MNHNS and SASEGT. This CDR3 contains 14 residues. V shed 7 bases and J 4 bases; nucleotides not matched to a gene: 8. CDR3 amino acids: CASNEQGAGTEAFF. The CDR3 DNA is TGTGCCAGCAACGAGCAGGGGGCGGGCACTGAAGCTTTCTTT.

The chain joins TRBV19 to TRBJ1-4, with no clear D. The CDR3 runs to 16 residues. Germline V CDR1 and CDR2: LNHDA, SQIVND (reference sequence). V was shortened by 5 bases and J by 3 bases, with 16 bases between the two germline ends. The CDR3 sequence is CASSVKPQWSNEKLFF. The DNA for the CDR3 is TGTGCCAGTAGTGTAAAACCACAGTGGTCTAATGAAAAACTGTTTTTT.

The chain employs TRBV27 and TRBJ1-5; the match to TRBD1 covers 8 bases. Germline lookup yields CDR1 MNHEY and CDR2 SMNVEV (reference sequence). V shed 7 bases, J shed 4 bases, and the junction held 6 bases outside the gene matches. This CDR3 comprises 14 residues. CDR3 nucleotides: TGTGCCAGCAAACCACAGGGGGGTAATCAGCCCCAGCATTTT. This gives the protein CASKPQGGNQPQHF.

There are a few counts of this clone. V and J are TRBV27 and TRBJ2-7; possibly TRBD1 for D (5 bases). Germline CDR1 is MNHEY and CDR2 is SMNVEV (reference sequence). With 5 bases removed from V and 6 bases from J, the gap between germline ends came to 23 bases. This CDR3 is 16 amino acids long. This chain's CDR3 is CASSRLNPVGPGEQYF. The DNA of the CDR3 is TGTGCCAGCAGTCGACTGAACCCAGTGGGGCCGGGCGAGCAGTACTTC.

The chain employs TRBV4-3 and TRBJ2-2, with 7 bases that match TRBD1. The CDR3 consists of 17 residues. CDR1 and CDR2 from the germline V gene are LGHNA and YSLEER. V lost 0 bases and J lost 6; bases outside the gene matches: 10. The chain's CDR3 is CASSQEIRTGGAGELFF. Here the CDR3 DNA reads TGCGCCAGCAGCCAAGAAATAAGGACAGGCGGCGCCGGGGAGCTGTTTTTT.

This clone was seen a single time. The rearrangement joins TRBV7-2 to TRBJ1-2; tentative D call: TRBD1 (6 bases). This CDR3 is built from 13 residues. V was pared by 0 bases and J by 6 bases, with 8 bases between. Germline-derived CDR1 and CDR2 are SGHTA and FQGNSA. In nucleotides, the CDR3 is TGTGCCAGCAGCTTAGCTCAGGGGAATGGCTACACCTTC. Translated: CASSLAQGNGYTF.

This clone turned up a few times. V and J are TRBV27 and TRBJ2-1; D might be TRBD1 (9 bases). The V end was cut by 6 bases, the J end by 6 bases, with 27 bases between. The length of the CDR3 is 18 residues. From germline, CDR1 is MNHEY and CDR2 SMNVEV (reference sequence). CDR3 in amino acids: CASSKQGAQLAGPNEQFF. CDR3 nucleotide sequence: TGTGCCAGCAGCAAACAGGGGGCGCAGCTAGCGGGCCCCAATGAGCAGTTCTTC.

The gene calls are TRBV9 and TRBJ1-1; 9 bases map to TRBD1. Germline values: CDR1 SGDLS, CDR2 YYNGEE. V dropped 7 bases and J dropped 0; count of bases not matched to a gene: 7. This CDR3 has 15 amino acids. CDR3 DNA: TGTGCCAGCGGCGCGACAGGGGGGTTGAACACTGAAGCTTTCTTT. Protein sequence: CASGATGGLNTEAFF.

The chain recombines TRBV2 with TRBJ2-2, with D possibly matching TRBD1 (6 bases). The V end was cut by 7 bases, the J end by 6 bases, with 9 bases between. The germline V gene encodes CDR1 SNHLY and CDR2 FYNNEI. This CDR3 has 12 amino acids. The CDR3 spells CASKQGPGELFF. CDR3 sequence (DNA): TGTGCCAGCAAACAGGGCCCCGGGGAGCTGTTTTTT. The whole variable domain, filled in from reference TRBV2 and TRBJ2-2, reads EPEVTQTPSHQVTQMGQEVILRCVPISNHLYFYWYRQILGQKVEFLVSFYNNEISEKSEIFDDQFSVERPDGSNFTLKIRSTKLEDSAMYFCASKQGPGELFFGEGSRLTVL.